Shown below are 29 T cell receptor beta chains from a single sample sequenced in a study of blood T cell repertoires in COVID-19. The repertoire was sequenced with immunoSEQ multiplex PCR; TCRdb's copy has only in-frame clones and lacks some. The repertoire includes over 150,000 clones, approximately 91% of them detected once, and approximately 0.48% sits in the top ten. The specimen sequenced was peripheral blood. Receptor source: a man aged 45-60 years with acute or convalescent COVID-19.

The chain joins TRBV11-2 to TRBJ1-5, with 8 bases fitting TRBD1. Germline trimming cut 1 base from V and 4 bases from J; bases unmatched to any gene: 6. The CDR3 contains 16 residues. The germline V gene encodes CDR1 SGHAT and CDR2 FQNNGV. The DNA for the CDR3 is TGTGCCAGCAGCTTAGGGAGACAGGGGAGAAATCAGCCCCAGCATTTT. This sequence encodes CASSLGRQGRNQPQHF. The entire variable domain, with the rest obtained from reference TRBV11-2 and TRBJ1-5, is as follows: EAGVAQSPRYKIIEKRQSVAFWCNPISGHATLYWYQQILGQGPKLLIQFQNNGVVDDSQLPKDRFSAERLKGVDSTLKIQPAKLEDSAVYLCASSLGRQGRNQPQHFGDGTRLSIL.

The chain is built from TRBV13 and TRBJ2-2; D unclear. The CDR3 loop spans 12 amino acids. Looked up from germline, CDR1 is PRHDT and CDR2 is FYEKMQ (reference sequence). The ends were cut back, 7 bases at V and 5 bases at J, with 8 bases in the middle. CDR3: CASTGFTGELFF. In DNA form, the CDR3 reads TGTGCCAGCACGGGTTTTACCGGGGAGCTGTTTTTT.

The rearrangement joins TRBV19 to TRBJ2-7; possible D gene TRBD1, 6 bases. The CDR3 spans 16 residues. From germline, CDR1 is LNHDA and CDR2 SQIVND (reference sequence). Trimming took 1 base from V and 2 from J, leaving 15 bases between them. The CDR3 sequence: CASSIGTGFQAYEQYF. Here the CDR3 DNA reads TGTGCCAGTAGTATAGGAACAGGGTTCCAGGCCTACGAGCAGTACTTC.

The rearrangement links TRBV7-8 to TRBJ1-5; 9 nucleotides agree with TRBD1. The CDR3 is made up of 16 amino acids. The germline gives CDR1 SGHVS, CDR2 FQNEAQ. V lost 5 bases to trimming and J lost 7 bases; unmatched junction nucleotides: 12. The CDR3 DNA reads as TGTGCCAGCAGCATCCGGACAGGGGAGTTCGGACAGCCCCAGCATTTT. Translating it yields CASSIRTGEFGQPQHF.

The chain recombines TRBV4-1 with TRBJ1-2; 9 bases are a match to TRBD1. CDR1 is MGHRA, CDR2 YSYEKL, per germline. This CDR3 is built from 18 residues. V lost 0 bases to trimming and J lost 7 bases; unmatched junction nucleotides: 15. CDR3 amino acids: CASSQERLRDRVSGGYTF. The CDR3 bases are TGCGCCAGCAGCCAAGAAAGATTGAGGGACAGGGTTTCTGGTGGCTACACCTTC.

The V call is TRBV29-1, the J call TRBJ2-6, with 11 bases lining up with TRBD1. V lost 4 bases to trimming and J lost 0 bases; unmatched junction nucleotides: 2. CDR1 is SQVTM, CDR2 ANQGSEA, per germline. This CDR3 contains 16 residues. As DNA, the CDR3 is TGCAGCGTTGGGGACAGGGGGTACTCTGGGGCCAACGTCCTGACTTTC. Translation gives CSVGDRGYSGANVLTF.

CDR3 sequence reads: CASSPGQIQETQYF. The CDR3 DNA reads as TGTGCCAGCAGCCCGGGACAGATACAAGAGACCCAGTACTTC. The chain combines TRBV5-4 with TRBJ2-5; 7 nucleotides align to TRBD1. The CDR3 is made up of 14 amino acids. From germline, CDR1 is SGHNT and CDR2 YYREEE (reference sequence). V dropped 4 bases and J dropped 2; count of bases not matched to a gene: 5.

Details on this clone: Other DNA sequences in the same sample also yield this CDR3. The chain links TRBV9 to TRBJ2-2; TRBD2 is a possible D gene (7 bases). The CDR3 consists of 16 residues. CDR1 is SGDLS and CDR2 is YYNGEE in the germline V gene. Deletions cut 0 bases from V and 4 bases from J, with 13 bases between. The CDR3 reads CASSVATGGRTGELFF. The DNA for the CDR3 is TGTGCCAGCAGCGTAGCTACGGGGGGCCGCACCGGGGAGCTGTTTTTT.

The CDR3 region has the DNA TGTGCCAGCAGCCCAGGGACTAGCGGGAGGGGGTCCTACAATGAGCAGTTCTTC. Protein sequence: CASSPGTSGRGSYNEQFF. The V call is TRBV3-1 (or the pseudogene TRBV3-2), the J call TRBJ2-1; 16 positions agree with TRBD2. The length of the CDR3 is 18 residues. V was clipped by 4 bases and J by 1 base; unmatched bases: 4. CDR1 and CDR2 from the germline V gene are LGHDT and YNNKEL (reference sequence).

This clone was observed once. This chain connects TRBV10-3 to TRBJ2-2; 9 nucleotides agree with TRBD1. This CDR3 has 17 residues. Losses at the gene ends were 3 bases for V and 2 bases for J; bases not matched to a gene: 7. The V gene's germline CDR1 is ENHRY and CDR2 SYGVKD. This CDR3 reads CAISDPGQGANTGELFF. CDR3 in DNA: TGTGCCATCAGTGATCCGGGACAGGGTGCCAACACCGGGGAGCTGTTTTTT.

V usage is TRBV10-1 and J usage is TRBJ2-7; D is uncertain. The length of the CDR3 is 15 residues. Trimming cost V 2 bases and J 2 bases, with 13 bases left between them. Germline loops: CDR1 WNHNN, CDR2 SYGVQD (reference sequence). The CDR3 DNA sequence: TGCGCCAGCAGTGAGGCTGTGACTCTCCCCTACGAGCAGTACTTC. It yields the protein CASSEAVTLPYEQYF.

The V call is TRBV5-1, the J call TRBJ2-5; D is uncertain. CDR1 and CDR2 from the germline V gene are SGHRS and YFSETQ. Trimming took 0 bases from V and 4 from J, leaving 7 bases between them. CDR3 length: 13 residues. The CDR3 region has the DNA TGCGCCAGCAGCTTGGGAAATAGAGAGACCCAGTACTTC. Amino acid sequence: CASSLGNRETQYF.

The chain recombines TRBV19 with TRBJ1-1; D gene unclear. Germline V gives CDR1 LNHDA, CDR2 SQIVND (reference sequence). CDR3 length: 15 amino acids. The V gene lost 5 bases and the J gene lost 4 bases, with 17 bases spanning the gap. This CDR3 reads CASSVGINRGTEAFF. CDR3 bases: TGTGCCAGTAGTGTAGGTATAAACCGGGGCACTGAAGCTTTCTTT.

The rearrangement joins TRBV5-1 to TRBJ2-3, with D unresolved. The V and J ends lost 4 bases and 0 bases respectively, with 9 bases between them. The CDR3 is 14 residues long. CDR1 SGHRS and CDR2 YFSETQ come from the germline V gene. CDR3 protein: CASSLEDSTDTQYF. CDR3 in DNA: TGCGCCAGCAGCCTAGAAGATAGCACAGATACGCAGTATTTT.

This chain links TRBV13 with TRBJ1-2; TRBD1 might be the D (6 bases). Trimming removed 10 bases from V and 2 bases from J, with 14 bases in between. The CDR3 extends over 13 amino acids. Per germline, CDR1 PRHDT and CDR2 FYEKMQ (reference sequence). The DNA of the CDR3 is TGTGCCACCGCAGGGGCTCGCAACTATGGCTACACCTTC. This encodes CATAGARNYGYTF.

The V and J genes are TRBV6-5 and TRBJ2-5; possibly TRBD2 for D (5 bases). Germline loops: CDR1 MNHEY, CDR2 SVGAGI. V lost 6 bases and J lost 6, with 14 bases in between. The CDR3 runs 13 residues. The DNA of the CDR3 is TGTGCCAGCAGGGATGGTTCGGGAAAGACCCAGTACTTC. Its protein is CASRDGSGKTQYF.

This clone was detected only once. This chain links TRBV5-6 with TRBJ1-6; 8 nucleotides match TRBD1. V shed 3 bases, J shed 3 bases, and the junction held 11 bases outside the gene matches. CDR1 and CDR2 (germline): SGHDT, YYEEEE. There are 18 residues in the CDR3. The CDR3: CASSSLGTGDIYNSPLHF. In DNA form, the CDR3 reads TGTGCCAGCAGCTCCCTTGGGACAGGAGATATCTATAATTCACCCCTCCACTTT. Full variable domain (remainder filled in from reference TRBV5-6 and TRBJ1-6): DAGVTQSPTHLIKTRGQQVTLRCSPKSGHDTVSWYQQALGQGPQFIFQYYEEEERQRGNFPDRFSGHQFPNYSSELNVNALLLGDSALYLCASSSLGTGDIYNSPLHFGNGTRLTVT.

This chain connects TRBV19 to TRBJ1-5; 8 nucleotides line up with TRBD1. J lost 7 bases, V lost 3 bases, and 8 bases had no gene match. Germline CDR1 and CDR2: LNHDA and SQIVND (reference sequence). This CDR3 is built from 15 residues. As DNA, the CDR3 is TGTGCCAGTAGTATCGGGGACAGGTTCGGGCAGCCCCAGCATTTT. Translating gives CASSIGDRFGQPQHF. Full variable domain (missing parts from reference TRBV19 and TRBJ1-5): DGGITQSPKYLFRKEGQNVTLSCEQNLNHDAMYWYRQDPGQGLRLIYYSQIVNDFQKGDIAEGYSVSREKKESFPLTVTSAQKNPTAFYLCASSIGDRFGQPQHFGDGTRLSIL.

CDR3 in DNA: TGTGCCAGCAGTGAACAGGGGGCGGCCGACTATGGCTACACCTTC. Translating gives CASSEQGAADYGYTF. This chain uses TRBV6-1 with TRBJ1-2, with 8 bases identical to TRBD1. CDR1 and CDR2 (germline): MNHNS, SASEGT. This CDR3 contains 15 residues. The V gene end was trimmed by 2 bases and the J gene end by 3 bases; junction bases not matched to a gene: 5.

V is TRBV5-1 and J is TRBJ1-5, with TRBD1 matching 8 bases. V was clipped by 4 bases and J by 2 bases; unmatched bases: 8. CDR1 and CDR2 from the germline V gene are SGHRS and YFSETQ. The CDR3 runs to 16 residues. The CDR3 protein is CASSPGQGYGNQPQHF. CDR3 bases: TGCGCCAGCAGCCCCGGACAGGGCTATGGCAATCAGCCCCAGCATTTT. Supplemented by reference TRBV5-1 and TRBJ1-5, the full variable domain reads KAGVTQTPRYLIKTRGQQVTLSCSPISGHRSVSWYQQTPGQGLQFLFEYFSETQRNKGNFPGRFSGRQFSNSRSEMNVSTLELGDSALYLCASSPGQGYGNQPQHFGDGTRLSIL.

The V and J genes are TRBV28 and TRBJ2-2; a possible D gene is TRBD2 (7 bases). This CDR3 has 14 amino acids. CDR1 and CDR2 (germline): MDHEN, SYDVKM. The V end was cut by 5 bases, the J end by 4 bases, with 11 bases between. CDR3 loop: CASSRGGGTGELFF. The CDR3 DNA reads as TGTGCCAGCAGTAGAGGGGGGGGCACCGGGGAGCTGTTTTTT.

This clone has a handful of counts. J is TRBJ2-1 and V is TRBV4-1, with a tentative D call TRBD2 (6 bases). Per the germline V gene, CDR1 is MGHRA and CDR2 is YSYEKL. The V and J ends lost 7 bases and 0 bases respectively, with 13 bases between them. This CDR3 comprises 15 residues. The CDR3 coding sequence is TGCGCCAGCACCGTAGCGGAGAGCTCCTACAATGAGCAGTTCTTC. As protein: CASTVAESSYNEQFF.

This chain connects TRBV6-5 to TRBJ1-1; D might be TRBD1 (5 bases). Trimming removed 6 bases from V and 1 base from J, with 12 bases in between. Germline V gene sequence: CDR1 MNHEY, CDR2 SVGAGI. CDR3 length equals 14 residues. The CDR3 DNA reads as TGTGCCAGCAGGATAACAGGATCGAACACTGAAGCTTTCTTT. This encodes CASRITGSNTEAFF.

This sequence joins TRBV3-1 (or the pseudogene TRBV3-2) and TRBJ1-1; D unclear. CDR1 and CDR2 (germline): LGHDT, YNNKEL (reference sequence). CDR3 length: 12 residues. Trimming pared 3 bases from V and 11 bases from J, leaving 13 bases between. The CDR3 is CASSHGPHGAFF. The DNA for the CDR3 is TGTGCCAGCAGCCATGGGCCCCATGGCGCTTTCTTT.

The rearrangement uses TRBV6-5 and TRBJ2-3; D may be TRBD1 (6 bases). The germline CDR1 and CDR2 sequences are MNHEY and SVGAGI. The CDR3 consists of 11 residues. V lost 6 bases, J lost 9 bases, and 10 bases lay in between. The CDR3 here is CASRRQGTQYF. The CDR3 DNA reads as TGTGCCAGCAGGAGGCAGGGGACGCAGTATTTT.

V and J are TRBV29-1 and TRBJ1-1, with D possibly being TRBD1 (5 bases). The ends were cut back, 6 bases at V and 6 bases at J, with 8 bases in the middle. Germline values: CDR1 SQVTM, CDR2 ANQGSEA. CDR3 length equals 10 residues. The DNA for the CDR3 is TGCAGCGTGGGGGGAGCTGAAGCTTTCTTT. Its protein product is CSVGGAEAFF.

The chain employs TRBV6-5 and TRBJ1-5; D remains unclear. Germline CDR1 reads MNHEY; CDR2 reads SVGAGI. The CDR3 totals 13 residues. The ends were cut back, 6 bases at V and 4 bases at J, with 10 bases in the middle. The CDR3 reads CASSRGENQPQHF. The CDR3, as DNA: TGTGCCAGCAGCCGCGGTGAAAATCAGCCCCAGCATTTT.

The V call is TRBV27, the J call TRBJ2-7; 9 positions agree with TRBD2. In germline, CDR1 is MNHEY, CDR2 SMNVEV (reference sequence). J gave up 8 bases and V 5 bases, and 13 bases lay outside the gene matches. The CDR3 spans 15 residues. The CDR3 bases are TGTGCCAGCAGTCGATCCGGGACTAGCATCTCAAAGCAGTACGTC. It translates to CASSRSGTSISKQYV.

The genes are TRBV6-5 and TRBJ1-5, with TRBD1 matching 7 bases. Germline-derived CDR1 and CDR2 are MNHEY and SVGAGI. This CDR3 is built from 15 residues. Trimming cost V 6 bases and J 1 base; bases outside gene matches: 6. The CDR3 protein is CASRGDSQSNQPQHF. CDR3 bases: TGTGCCAGCAGGGGGGACAGCCAGAGCAATCAGCCCCAGCATTTT.